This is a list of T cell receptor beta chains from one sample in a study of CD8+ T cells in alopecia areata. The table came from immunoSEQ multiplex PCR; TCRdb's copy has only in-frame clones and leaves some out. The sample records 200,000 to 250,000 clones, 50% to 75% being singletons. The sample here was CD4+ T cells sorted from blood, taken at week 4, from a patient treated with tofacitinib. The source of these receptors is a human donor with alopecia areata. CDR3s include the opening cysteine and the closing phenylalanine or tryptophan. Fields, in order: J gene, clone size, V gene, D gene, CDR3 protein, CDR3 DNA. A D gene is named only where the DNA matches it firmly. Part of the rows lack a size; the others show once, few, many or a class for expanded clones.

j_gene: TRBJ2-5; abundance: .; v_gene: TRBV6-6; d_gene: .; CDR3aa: CAISALPSDQETQYF; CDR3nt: TGTGCCATCAGTGCCCTCCCCTCCGACCAAGAGACCCAGTACTTC
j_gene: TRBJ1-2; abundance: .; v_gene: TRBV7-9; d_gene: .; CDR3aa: CASSSSWAQIYGYTF; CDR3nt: TGTGCCAGCAGCTCATCGTGGGCGCAGATCTATGGCTACACCTTC
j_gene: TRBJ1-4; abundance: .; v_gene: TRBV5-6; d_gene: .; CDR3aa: CASSSFQGNEKLFF; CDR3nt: TGTGCCAGCAGCTCGTTCCAGGGTAATGAAAAACTGTTTTTT
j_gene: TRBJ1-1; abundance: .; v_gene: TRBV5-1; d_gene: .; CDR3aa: CASSLTAGLSYTEAFF; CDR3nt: TGCGCCAGCAGCTTAACGGCAGGGCTGTCGTACACTGAAGCTTTCTTT
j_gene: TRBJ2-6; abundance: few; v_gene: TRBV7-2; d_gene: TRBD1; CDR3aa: CASSLTGTGANVLTF; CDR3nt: TGTGCCAGCAGCCTGACAGGGACTGGGGCCAACGTCCTGACTTTC
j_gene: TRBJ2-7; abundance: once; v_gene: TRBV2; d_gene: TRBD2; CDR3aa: CASSVAGGAAEQYF; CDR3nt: TGTGCCAGCAGTGTAGCGGGGGGCGCCGCCGAGCAGTACTTC
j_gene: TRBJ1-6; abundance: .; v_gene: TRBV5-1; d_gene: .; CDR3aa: CASSLAQVAYSPLHF; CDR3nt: TGCGCCAGCAGCTTGGCCCAGGTCGCGTATTCACCCCTCCACTTT
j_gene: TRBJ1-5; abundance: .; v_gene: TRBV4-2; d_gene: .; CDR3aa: CASSQAAGQPQHF; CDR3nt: TGTGCCAGCAGCCAAGCCGCGGGTCAGCCCCAGCATTTT
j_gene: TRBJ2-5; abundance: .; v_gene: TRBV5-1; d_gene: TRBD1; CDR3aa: CASRTGTGAETQYF; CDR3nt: TGCGCCAGCAGGACAGGGACAGGGGCGGAGACCCAGTACTTC
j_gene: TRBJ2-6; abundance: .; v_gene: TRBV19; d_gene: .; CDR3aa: CASRGSSGANVLTF; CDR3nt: TGTGCCAGCAGGGGCAGCTCTGGGGCCAACGTCCTGACTTTC
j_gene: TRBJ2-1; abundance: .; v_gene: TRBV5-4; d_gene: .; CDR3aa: CASSPIGTHNEQFF; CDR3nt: TGTGCCAGCAGCCCGATAGGGACTCACAATGAGCAGTTCTTC
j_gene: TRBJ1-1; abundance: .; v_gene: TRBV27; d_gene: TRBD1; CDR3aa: CASSYRGRGTEAFF; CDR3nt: TGTGCCAGCAGCTACAGGGGGCGAGGAACTGAAGCTTTCTTT
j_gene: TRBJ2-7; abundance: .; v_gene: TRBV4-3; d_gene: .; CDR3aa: CASSPSLGSEQYF; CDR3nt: TGCGCCAGCAGCCCGAGTTTGGGGTCCGAGCAGTACTTC
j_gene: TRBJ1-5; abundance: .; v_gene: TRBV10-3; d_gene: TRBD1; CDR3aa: CAISPGQSNQPQHF; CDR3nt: TGTGCCATTAGCCCGGGACAGAGCAATCAGCCCCAGCATTTT
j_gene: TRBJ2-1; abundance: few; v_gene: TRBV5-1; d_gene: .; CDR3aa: CASSHNTGSTEQFF; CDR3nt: TGCGCCAGCAGCCATAACACAGGGTCCACTGAGCAGTTCTTC
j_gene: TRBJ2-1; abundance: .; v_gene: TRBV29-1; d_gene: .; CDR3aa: CSVLRTNNEQFF; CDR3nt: TGCAGCGTACTGAGGACTAACAATGAGCAGTTCTTC
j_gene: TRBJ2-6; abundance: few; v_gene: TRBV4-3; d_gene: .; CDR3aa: CASSQPGQAPGANVLTF; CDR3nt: TGCGCCAGCAGCCAACCGGGACAAGCCCCCGGGGCCAACGTCCTGACTTTC
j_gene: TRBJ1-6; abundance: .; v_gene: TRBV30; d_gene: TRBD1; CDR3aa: CAWSVRPGGGYNSPLHF; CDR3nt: TGTGCCTGGAGTGTACGGCCAGGGGGTGGCTATAATTCACCCCTCCACTTT
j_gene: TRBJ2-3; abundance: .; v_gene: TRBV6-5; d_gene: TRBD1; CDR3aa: CASSLQGALDTQYF; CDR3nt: TGTGCCAGCAGTTTGCAGGGGGCACTGGATACGCAGTATTTT
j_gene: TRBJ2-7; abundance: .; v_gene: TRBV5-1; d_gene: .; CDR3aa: CASSWTPAGSYEQYF; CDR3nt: TGCGCCAGCAGCTGGACCCCTGCCGGCTCCTACGAGCAGTACTTC
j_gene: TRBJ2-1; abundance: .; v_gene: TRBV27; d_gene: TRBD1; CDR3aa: CASSLRGPSYNEQFF; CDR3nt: TGTGCCAGCAGTTTAAGGGGGCCGTCCTACAATGAGCAGTTCTTC
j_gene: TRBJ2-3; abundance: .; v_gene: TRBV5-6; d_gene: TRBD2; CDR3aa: CASSLLAGGPSDTQYF; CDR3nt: TGTGCCAGCAGCTTACTAGCGGGGGGGCCGTCAGATACGCAGTATTTT
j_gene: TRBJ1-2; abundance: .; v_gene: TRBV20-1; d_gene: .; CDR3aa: CSAEQFYGYTF; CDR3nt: TGCAGTGCAGAACAGTTCTATGGCTACACCTTC
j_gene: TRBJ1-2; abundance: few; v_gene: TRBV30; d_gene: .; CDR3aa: CAWRAYGVNYGYTF; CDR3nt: TGTGCCTGGAGAGCCTATGGGGTCAACTATGGCTACACCTTC
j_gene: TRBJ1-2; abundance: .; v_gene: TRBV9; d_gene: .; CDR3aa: CASSAPTIANYGYTF; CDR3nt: TGTGCCAGCAGCGCCCCGACTATTGCTAACTATGGCTACACCTTC
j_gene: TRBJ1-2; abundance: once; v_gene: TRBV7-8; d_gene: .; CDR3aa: CASNPTTTLYGYTF; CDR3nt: TGTGCCAGTAATCCAACGACTACGCTGTATGGCTACACCTTC
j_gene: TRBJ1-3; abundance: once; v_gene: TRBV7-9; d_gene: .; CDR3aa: CASSLGSGNTIYF; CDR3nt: TGTGCCAGCAGCTTGGGCTCTGGAAACACCATATATTTT
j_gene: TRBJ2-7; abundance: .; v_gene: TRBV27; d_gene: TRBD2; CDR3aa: CASRGGSYEQYF; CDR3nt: TGTGCCAGTCGCGGGGGGTCCTACGAGCAGTACTTC
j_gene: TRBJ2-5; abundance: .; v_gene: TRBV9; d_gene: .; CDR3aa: CASSVDYGGETQYF; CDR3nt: TGTGCCAGCAGCGTAGACTATGGGGGAGAGACCCAGTACTTC
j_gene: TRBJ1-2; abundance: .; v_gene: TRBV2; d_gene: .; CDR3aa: CASSDRGDGYTF; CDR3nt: TGTGCCAGCAGTGACAGGGGCGATGGCTACACCTTC
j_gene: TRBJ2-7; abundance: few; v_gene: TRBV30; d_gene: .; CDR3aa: CAWRGPGGQYF; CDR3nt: TGTGCCTGGAGGGGGCCCGGGGGGCAGTACTTC
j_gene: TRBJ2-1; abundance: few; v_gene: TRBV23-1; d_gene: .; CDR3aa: CASSQDNEQFF; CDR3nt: TGCGCCAGCAGTCAGGACAATGAGCAGTTCTTC
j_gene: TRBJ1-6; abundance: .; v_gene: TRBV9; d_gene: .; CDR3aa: CASSSQQGSYNSPLHF; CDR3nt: TGTGCCAGCAGCTCTCAACAGGGCTCCTATAATTCACCCCTCCACTTT
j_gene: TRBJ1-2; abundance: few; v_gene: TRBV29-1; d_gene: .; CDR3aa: CSVEDLGTGYTF; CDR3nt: TGCAGCGTTGAAGATCTCGGTACTGGCTACACCTTC
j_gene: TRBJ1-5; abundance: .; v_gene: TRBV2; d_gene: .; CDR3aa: CASSPGPIGTQHF; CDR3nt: TGTGCCAGCAGTCCGGGTCCCATTGGGACCCAGCATTTT
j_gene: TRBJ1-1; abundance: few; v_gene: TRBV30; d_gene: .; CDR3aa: CAWRKDSYTEAFF; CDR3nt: TGTGCCTGGAGGAAGGACAGCTACACTGAAGCTTTCTTT
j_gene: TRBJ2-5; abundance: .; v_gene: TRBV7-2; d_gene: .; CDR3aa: CASSSRTGETQYF; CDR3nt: TGTGCCAGCAGCTCACGGACGGGGGAGACCCAGTACTTC
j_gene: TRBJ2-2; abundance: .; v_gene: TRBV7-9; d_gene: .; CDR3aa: CASSLHGDTGELFF; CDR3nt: TGTGCCAGCAGCTTACACGGAGATACCGGGGAGCTGTTTTTT
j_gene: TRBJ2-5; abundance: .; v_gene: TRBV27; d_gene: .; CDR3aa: CASRPTGGETQYF; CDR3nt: TGTGCCAGCAGACCGACTGGTGGAGAGACCCAGTACTTC
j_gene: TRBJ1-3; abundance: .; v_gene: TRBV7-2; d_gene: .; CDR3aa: CASSRSWVNGNTIYF; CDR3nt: TGTGCCAGCAGCCGTTCATGGGTTAATGGGAACACCATATATTTT
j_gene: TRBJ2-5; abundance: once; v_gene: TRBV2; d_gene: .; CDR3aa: CASRAAEGAETQYF; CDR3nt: TGTGCCAGCAGGGCGGCAGAGGGAGCGGAGACCCAGTACTTC
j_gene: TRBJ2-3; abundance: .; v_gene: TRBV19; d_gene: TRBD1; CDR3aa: CASSMETGADTQYF; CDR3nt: TGTGCCAGTAGTATGGAGACAGGGGCAGATACGCAGTATTTT
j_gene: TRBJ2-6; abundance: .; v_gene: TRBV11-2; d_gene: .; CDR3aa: CASADPGKATGANVLTF; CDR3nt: TGTGCCAGCGCGGACCCTGGGAAAGCGACTGGGGCCAACGTCCTGACTTTC
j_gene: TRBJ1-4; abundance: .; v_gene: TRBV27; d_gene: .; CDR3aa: CASSFGGGKLFF; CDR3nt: TGTGCCAGCAGTTTCGGGGGAGGGAAACTGTTTTTT
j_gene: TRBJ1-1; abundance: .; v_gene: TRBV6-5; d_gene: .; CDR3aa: CASGRGLNTEAFF; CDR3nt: TGTGCCAGCGGGAGGGGGTTGAACACTGAAGCTTTCTTT
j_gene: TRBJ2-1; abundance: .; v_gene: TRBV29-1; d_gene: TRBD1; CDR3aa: CSVDRDRGNNEQFF; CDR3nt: TGCAGCGTTGATCGAGACAGGGGAAACAATGAGCAGTTCTTC
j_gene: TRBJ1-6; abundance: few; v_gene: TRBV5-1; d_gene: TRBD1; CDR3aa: CASSSTPGQGPPLHF; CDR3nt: TGCGCCAGCAGCTCCACCCCGGGACAGGGTCCACCCCTCCACTTT
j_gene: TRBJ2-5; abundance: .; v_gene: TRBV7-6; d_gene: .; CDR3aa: CASSLGAQWGNLQETQYF; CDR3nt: TGTGCCAGCAGCCTTGGGGCCCAATGGGGGAACCTCCAAGAGACCCAGTACTTC
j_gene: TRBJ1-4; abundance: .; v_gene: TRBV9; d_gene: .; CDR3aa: CASSANAATNEKLFF; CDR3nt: TGTGCCAGCAGCGCTAATGCAGCAACTAATGAAAAACTGTTTTTT
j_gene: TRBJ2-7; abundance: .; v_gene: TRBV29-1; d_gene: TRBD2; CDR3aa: CSVELSGGNYEQYF; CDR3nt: TGCAGCGTTGAACTTAGCGGGGGCAACTACGAGCAGTACTTC